The clone carrying this T cell receptor (beta chain) has ten or more counts. The data are from a study of T-cell memory formation after mild COVID-19. Looking at the study overall: Across donors, TCR clusters were largely donor specific.

Germline V gene sequence: CDR1 SGHNT, CDR2 YYREEE (reference sequence). The length of the CDR3 is 15 residues. With 4 bases clipped from V and 7 bases from J, the junction kept 7 bases outside the gene matches. cDNA libraries for TCR alpha and TCR beta, carrying sample barcodes and UMIs, came from 5'RACE with constant-segment primers. TCRdb redid the calling of the 5' RACE reads with MiXCR, one entry per CDR3 protein. In the table there are over 25,000 distinct CDR3 sequences, 21% of which are singletons. The chain has TRBV5-4 and TRBJ1-6, with 8 bases identical to TRBD1. The TCR sequence derives from an adult who had mild COVID-19 (a few samples of this study predate the infection). Cell type and time point are not known. The sequencing input was PBMCs or a T cell subset sorted from them (not recorded which). CDR3 in amino acids: CASSHRDRLNSPLHF. In DNA, the CDR3 is TGTGCCAGCAGCCACCGGGACAGGTTAAATTCACCCCTCCACTTT.